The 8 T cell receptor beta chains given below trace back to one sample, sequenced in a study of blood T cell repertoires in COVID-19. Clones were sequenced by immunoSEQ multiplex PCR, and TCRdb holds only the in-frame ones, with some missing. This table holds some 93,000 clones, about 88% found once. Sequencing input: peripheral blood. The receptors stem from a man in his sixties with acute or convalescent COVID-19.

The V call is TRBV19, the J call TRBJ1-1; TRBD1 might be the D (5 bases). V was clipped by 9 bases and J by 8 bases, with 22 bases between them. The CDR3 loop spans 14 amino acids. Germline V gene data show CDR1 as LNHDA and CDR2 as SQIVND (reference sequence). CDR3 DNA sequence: TGTGCCAGCGGGGGAGGTGTATCAGTGGGAGAAGCTTTCTTT. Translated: CASGGGVSVGEAFF.

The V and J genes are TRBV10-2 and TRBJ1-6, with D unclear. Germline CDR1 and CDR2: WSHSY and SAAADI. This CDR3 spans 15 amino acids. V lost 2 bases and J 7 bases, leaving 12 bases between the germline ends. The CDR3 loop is CASSEGATGNSPLHF. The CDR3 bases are TGCGCCAGCAGTGAGGGAGCAACTGGGAATTCACCCCTCCACTTT.

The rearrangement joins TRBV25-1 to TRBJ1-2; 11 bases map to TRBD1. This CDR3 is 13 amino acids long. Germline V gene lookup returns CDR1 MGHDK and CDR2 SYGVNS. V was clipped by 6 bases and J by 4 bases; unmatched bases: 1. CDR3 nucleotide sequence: TGTGCCAGCAGAGGGACAGGGGGCTATGGCTACACCTTC. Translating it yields CASRGTGGYGYTF.

The CDR3: CASSYSGTGGPTEAFF. DNA for the CDR3: TGTGCCAGCAGTTACTCCGGGACAGGGGGTCCCACTGAAGCTTTCTTT. The rearrangement uses TRBV6-5 and TRBJ1-1, with 11 bases matching TRBD1. V lost 0 bases and J lost 4; bases outside the gene matches: 4. CDR3 length: 16 residues. Germline CDR1 MNHEY, CDR2 SVGAGI.

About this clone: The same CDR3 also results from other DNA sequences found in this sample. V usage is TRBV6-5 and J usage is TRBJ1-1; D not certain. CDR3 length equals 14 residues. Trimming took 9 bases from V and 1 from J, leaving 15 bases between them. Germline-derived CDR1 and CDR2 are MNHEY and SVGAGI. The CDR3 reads CASSRGSGNTEAFF. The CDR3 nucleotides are TGTGCCAGTTCGAGAGGGAGCGGGAACACTGAAGCTTTCTTT.

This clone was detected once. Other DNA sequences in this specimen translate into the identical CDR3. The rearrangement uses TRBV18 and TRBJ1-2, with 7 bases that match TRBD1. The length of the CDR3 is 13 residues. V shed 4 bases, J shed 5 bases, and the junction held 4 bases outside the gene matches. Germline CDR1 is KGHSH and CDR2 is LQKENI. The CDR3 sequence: CASSRDRAYGYTF. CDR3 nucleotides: TGTGCCAGCTCACGGGACAGAGCTTATGGCTACACCTTC.

DNA of the CDR3: TGTGCCAGCAGTTCAGGACAGGGGGCTAACTATGGCTACACCTTC. Protein sequence: CASSSGQGANYGYTF. This rearrangement joins TRBV5-6 to TRBJ1-2, with 10 bases that match TRBD1. Trimming removed 5 bases from V and 0 bases from J; junction bases left unmatched: 4. Germline loops: CDR1 SGHDT, CDR2 YYEEEE. CDR3 length: 15 residues.

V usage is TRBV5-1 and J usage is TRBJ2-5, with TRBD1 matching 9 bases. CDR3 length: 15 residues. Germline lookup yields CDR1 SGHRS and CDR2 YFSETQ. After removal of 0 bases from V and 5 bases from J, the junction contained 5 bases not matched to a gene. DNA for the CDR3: TGCGCCAGCAGCTTGGACAGGGGGCGCGTGGAGACCCAGTACTTC. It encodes CASSLDRGRVETQYF.